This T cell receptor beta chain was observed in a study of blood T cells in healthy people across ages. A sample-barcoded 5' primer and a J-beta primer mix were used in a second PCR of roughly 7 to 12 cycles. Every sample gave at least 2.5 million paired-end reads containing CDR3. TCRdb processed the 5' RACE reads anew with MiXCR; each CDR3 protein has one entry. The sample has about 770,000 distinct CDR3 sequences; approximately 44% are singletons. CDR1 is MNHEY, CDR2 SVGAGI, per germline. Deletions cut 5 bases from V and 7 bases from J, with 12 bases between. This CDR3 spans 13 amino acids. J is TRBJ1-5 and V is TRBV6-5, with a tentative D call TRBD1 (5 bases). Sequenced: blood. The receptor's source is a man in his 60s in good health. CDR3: CASSVGVEQPQHF. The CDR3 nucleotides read TGTGCCAGCAGTGTGGGGGTGGAACAGCCCCAGCATTTT.